This T cell receptor (beta chain) originates from a study of cytomegalovirus exposure and HLA in healthy donors. Study-wide context: Early on, a data release was issued that held tens of millions of unique TCRs from HLA-typed donors.

General study points: Presence/absence analysis assumed near-uniform sequencing depth across donors. Cytomegalovirus association was assigned to approximately 160 TCR beta chains.

PCR used 60 Vbeta primers and 13 Jbeta primers. Generated by immunoSEQ multiplex PCR, the TCRdb table keeps only in-frame clones and is missing some. The profile shows about 170,000 clones, around 68% of them singletons. On this clone itself: The antigen is not known.

The sequencing sample was made of PBMCs. This sequence was found in a man in his forties in good health and CMV-seronegative.

CDR3 amino acids: CASSDSVAGGLTKYF. For the CDR3, the DNA is TGTGCCAGCAGTGACTCGGTAGCGGGAGGGCTAACAAAGTATTTT. V usage is TRBV6-4 and J usage is TRBJ2-3, with TRBD2 matching 11 bases. Trimming took 0 bases from V and 13 from J; bases not matched to a gene: 9. Per germline, CDR1 MRHNA and CDR2 SNTAGT. This CDR3 region has 15 residues.